This TCR beta chain stems from a study of vaccination effects on CD4 cells after COVID-19. Following culture for about ten days, CD4+ T cells were isolated. Cells had half their medium changed to IL-2 medium on days 3 and 7. Worth noting for this clone: Its antigen remains unidentified.

Here immunoSEQ multiplex PCR was the method, and the copy in TCRdb shows in-frame clones only, minus some. The sample includes about 48,000 clones, approximately 65% of them seen just once. From germline, CDR1 is SGDLS and CDR2 YYNGEE. V was cut by 0 bases and J by 7 bases, with 16 bases left in between. This CDR3 region has 15 residues. The input for sequencing was CD4+ T cells from PBMCs cultured without peptide, taken before COVID-19 vaccination. The chain has TRBV9 and TRBJ1-2; D perhaps matches TRBD1 (6 bases). The sequence was collected from a human donor who received a COVID-19 vaccine. CDR3 DNA sequence: TGTGCCAGCAGCGTAGGATTGGGGGGGCTGAGTGGCTACACCTTC. Its protein is CASSVGLGGLSGYTF.